This T cell receptor (beta chain) was sequenced in a study of cytomegalovirus exposure and HLA in healthy donors. Study-wide results and caveats: Donors belonging to an Asian-associated ancestry cluster reportedly showed fewer N-insertions in productive TCRs than the roughly 670-donor mean, according to what a later analysis found. HLA restriction was apparent for most CMV-associated TCR beta chains in a later analysis. In a later analysis, at a false discovery rate of 0.05, 17,000 or so TCR beta sequences matched HLA alleles.

CDR3 length: 13 amino acids. Trimming removed 2 bases at V and 9 bases at J, with 12 bases between. CDR1 and CDR2 from the germline V gene are SGDLS and YYNGEE. Regarding this clone: What it recognizes is unknown.

The PCR made use of 60 Vbeta and 13 Jbeta primers. Sequenced by immunoSEQ multiplex PCR; TCRdb stores in-frame clones only, minus some. Counted here are tens of thousands of clones, approximately 71% occurring once; the ten biggest clones make up roughly 5.5%. The receptor's source is a man in his forties or fifties in good health and CMV-seronegative. Sequencing input: PBMCs. This chain uses TRBV9 with TRBJ2-1; TRBD1 might be the D (6 bases). DNA for the CDR3: TGTGCCAGCAGCGTTATCCTAGGGGGTGAGCAGTTCTTC. Translating it yields CASSVILGGEQFF.